The 16 T cell receptor beta chains reported below all come from one sample, sequenced in a study of shared T cell receptors in the human thymus. The protocol was immunoSEQ multiplex PCR, while the TCRdb copy is restricted to in-frame clones and leaves out a portion. Altogether over 650,000 clones are present, 80% to 90% being singletons, with the ten largest covering over 0.008%. The data were also submitted as part of a second study, on human thymus T cells.

The sequencing sample was made of thymocytes. The receptors originated from a boy younger than two with a congenital heart defect.

The rearrangement uses TRBV28 and TRBJ1-1; TRBD1 is a possible D gene (6 bases). Germline values: CDR1 MDHEN, CDR2 SYDVKM. This CDR3 comprises 16 residues. V lost 5 bases to trimming and J lost 0 bases, with 16 bases between them. The CDR3 spells CASSNDRLSVNTEAFF. For the CDR3, the DNA is TGTGCCAGCAGTAACGACAGGTTGTCGGTGAACACTGAAGCTTTCTTT.

The chain links TRBV25-1 to TRBJ2-7, with 7 bases lining up with TRBD2. This CDR3 spans 14 amino acids. V shed 1 base, J shed 4 bases, and the junction held 4 bases outside the gene matches. Per germline, CDR1 MGHDK and CDR2 SYGVNS. The CDR3 reads CASSESAGDYEQYF. DNA of the CDR3: TGTGCCAGCAGTGAATCGGCGGGAGATTACGAGCAGTACTTC.

The CDR3: CASSFVPRDRVYNEQFF. The CDR3 nucleotides are TGTGCCAGCAGCTTTGTTCCGAGGGACAGGGTCTACAATGAGCAGTTCTTC. The rearrangement links TRBV7-9 to TRBJ2-1, with 9 bases lining up with TRBD1. From germline, CDR1 is SEHNR and CDR2 FQNEAQ (reference sequence). The ends lost 3 bases at V and 3 bases at J; junction bases unmatched: 9. The CDR3 is 17 residues long.

The rearrangement links TRBV14 to TRBJ2-7; 9 bases match TRBD1. The CDR3 has 15 residues. Germline V gene data show CDR1 as SGHDN and CDR2 as FVKESK. Germline trimming cut 4 bases from V and 0 bases from J; bases unmatched to any gene: 4. CDR3 DNA sequence: TGTGCCAGCAGCCGACAGGGGGGGCTCTCCTACGAGCAGTACTTC. Its protein is CASSRQGGLSYEQYF.

The rearrangement uses TRBV5-6 and TRBJ2-4, with 8 nucleotides matching TRBD1. CDR1 and CDR2 from the germline V gene are SGHDT and YYEEEE. This CDR3 spans 13 amino acids. V shed 9 bases and J 0 bases; nucleotides not matched to a gene: 2. The CDR3 protein is CAITGGAKNIQYF. The DNA of the CDR3 is TGTGCCATCACAGGGGGAGCCAAAAACATTCAGTACTTC. The full variable domain, its missing parts supplied by reference TRBV5-6 and TRBJ2-4, is DAGVTQSPTHLIKTRGQQVTLRCSPKSGHDTVSWYQQALGQGPQFIFQYYEEEERQRGNFPDRFSGHQFPNYSSELNVNALLLGDSALYLCAITGGAKNIQYFGAGTRLSVL.

CDR3 sequence (DNA): TGTGCCAGCAGACGCAGGGGGCCGGGAAACACCATATATTTT. Residues: CASRRRGPGNTIYF. The V call is TRBV5-6, the J call TRBJ1-3, with TRBD1 matching over 8 bases. This CDR3 is built from 14 residues. Losses at the gene ends were 5 bases for V and 4 bases for J; bases not matched to a gene: 5. Germline V gene lookup returns CDR1 SGHDT and CDR2 YYEEEE.

V usage is TRBV28 and J usage is TRBJ2-3; 8 bases are a match to TRBD2. The V segment lost 1 base and the J segment 5 bases; nucleotides outside the gene matches: 11. Germline V gives CDR1 MDHEN, CDR2 SYDVKM. The CDR3 is 17 residues long. CDR3 amino acids: CASSLSETLAAKDTQYF. DNA for the CDR3: TGTGCCAGCAGTTTATCCGAAACACTAGCGGCTAAAGATACGCAGTATTTT. Drawing the rest from reference TRBV28 and TRBJ2-3, the complete variable domain is DVKVTQSSRYLVKRTGEKVFLECVQDMDHENMFWYRQDPGLGLRLIYFSYDVKMKEKGDIPEGYSVSREKKERFSLILESASTNQTSMYLCASSLSETLAAKDTQYFGPGTRLTVL.

The chain carries TRBV5-1 and TRBJ1-5, with 8 positions matching TRBD1. From germline, CDR1 is SGHRS and CDR2 YFSETQ. Germline trimming cut 4 bases from V and 4 bases from J; bases unmatched to any gene: 4. The CDR3 totals 14 residues. CDR3 sequence reads: CASSRTGGNQPQHF. Written as DNA, the CDR3 is TGCGCCAGCAGCCGAACAGGGGGGAATCAGCCCCAGCATTTT. Full variable domain (remainder filled in from reference TRBV5-1 and TRBJ1-5): KAGVTQTPRYLIKTRGQQVTLSCSPISGHRSVSWYQQTPGQGLQFLFEYFSETQRNKGNFPGRFSGRQFSNSRSEMNVSTLELGDSALYLCASSRTGGNQPQHFGDGTRLSIL.

The CDR3 DNA follows: TGCGCCAGCAGCTTGCTCCCCGAGACTAGCGGGAGAAAGCAGTTCTTC. Translating gives CASSLLPETSGRKQFF. The genes are TRBV5-1 and TRBJ2-1, with TRBD2 identical over 12 bases. The CDR3 runs to 16 residues. Germline CDR1 is SGHRS and CDR2 is YFSETQ. V gave up 1 base and J gave up 11 bases; unmatched junction bases: 10. The complete variable domain, with remaining parts taken from reference TRBV5-1 and TRBJ2-1, reads KAGVTQTPRYLIKTRGQQVTLSCSPISGHRSVSWYQQTPGQGLQFLFEYFSETQRNKGNFPGRFSGRQFSNSRSEMNVSTLELGDSALYLCASSLLPETSGRKQFFGPGTRLTVL.

The chain joins TRBV5-4 to TRBJ1-1; tentative D call: TRBD1 (6 bases). Germline CDR1 and CDR2: SGHNT and YYREEE (reference sequence). This CDR3 comprises 16 residues. Trimming cost V 5 bases and J 1 base, with 18 bases left between them. The CDR3 reads CASRDEGQGRNTEAFF. The CDR3 nucleotides read TGTGCCAGCAGAGACGAGGGGCAGGGGAGGAACACTGAAGCTTTCTTT.

The chain couples TRBV28 to TRBJ2-2, with 8 bases fitting TRBD2. The germline V gene encodes CDR1 MDHEN and CDR2 SYDVKM. The CDR3 spans 16 residues. Germline trimming cut 2 bases from V and 6 bases from J; bases unmatched to any gene: 8. CDR3 bases: TGTGCCAGCAGTTTACTAAGCGGGAGCATTGCCGGGGAGCTGTTTTTT. Amino acids: CASSLLSGSIAGELFF.

J is TRBJ2-7 and V is TRBV7-6, with 9 bases lining up with TRBD1. The CDR3 runs 15 residues. V shed 5 bases and J 3 bases; nucleotides not matched to a gene: 8. Germline-derived CDR1 and CDR2 are SGHVS and FNYEAQ. CDR3 coding DNA: TGTGCCAGCAGCCCCGGGACAGGGCACCGCTACGAGCAGTACTTC. The encoded protein is CASSPGTGHRYEQYF.

This chain links TRBV5-1 with TRBJ2-1; D is perhaps TRBD2 (8 bases). The V gene's germline CDR1 is SGHRS and CDR2 YFSETQ. The CDR3 is 14 residues long. V lost 2 bases and J lost 15, with 21 bases in between. The CDR3 DNA follows: TGCGCCAGCAGCTTTGGACAGGTAGCGGGGTACGGGTTCTTC. It yields the protein CASSFGQVAGYGFF. The whole variable domain, filled in from reference TRBV5-1 and TRBJ2-1, reads KAGVTQTPRYLIKTRGQQVTLSCSPISGHRSVSWYQQTPGQGLQFLFEYFSETQRNKGNFPGRFSGRQFSNSRSEMNVSTLELGDSALYLCASSFGQVAGYGFFGPGTRLTVL.

In this sample, this clone turned up once. This chain joins TRBV27 and TRBJ2-7; TRBD2 agrees at 10 bases. V lost 5 bases, J lost 2 bases, and 9 bases stayed unmatched. This CDR3 is 16 amino acids long. Germline-derived CDR1 and CDR2 are MNHEY and SMNVEV (reference sequence). DNA of the CDR3: TGTGCCAGCAGTCCCGAGACTAGCGGGCAAACCTACGAGCAGTACTTC. It translates to CASSPETSGQTYEQYF.

This chain uses TRBV21-1 with TRBJ2-1; no DNA check was done on the table's D call, TRBD1. TRBV21-1 is assigned pseudogene status. The CDR3 contains 14 residues. CDR3 nucleotides: TGTGCCAGCACCACTTTGGGCAGGGACAATGAGCAGTTCTTC. Its protein product is CASTTLGRDNEQFF.

The chain carries TRBV18 and TRBJ2-1; D gene unclear. The V and J ends lost 3 bases and 1 base respectively, with 13 bases between them. CDR1 KGHSH and CDR2 LQKENI come from the germline V gene. This CDR3 contains 16 residues. In DNA, the CDR3 is TGTGCCAGCTCACCTGAGGAACAACCATCCTACAATGAGCAGTTCTTC. Encoded protein: CASSPEEQPSYNEQFF.